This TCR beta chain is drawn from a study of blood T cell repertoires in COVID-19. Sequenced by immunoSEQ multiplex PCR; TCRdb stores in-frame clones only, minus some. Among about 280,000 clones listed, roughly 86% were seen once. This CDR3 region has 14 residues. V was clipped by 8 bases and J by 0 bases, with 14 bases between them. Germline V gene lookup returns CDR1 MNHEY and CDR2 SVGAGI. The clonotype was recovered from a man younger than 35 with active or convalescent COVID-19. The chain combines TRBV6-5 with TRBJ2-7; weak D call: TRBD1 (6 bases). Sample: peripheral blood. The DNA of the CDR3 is TGTGCCAGCGCGAACTACAGGGCCTCCTACGAGCAGTACTTC. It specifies CASANYRASYEQYF.